The rows below give T cell receptor beta chains drawn from one sample of a study of blood T cell repertoires in COVID-19. Repertoires were generated with immunoSEQ multiplex PCR, while TCRdb's copy carries only in-frame clones and drops some. The sample lists 190,000 or so clones; 85% to 90% were seen once. Sequences were obtained from peripheral blood. These receptors came from a man between 45 and 60 years old with acute or convalescent COVID-19. The CDR3 runs from the conserved cysteine through the conserved F or W. Fields, in order: V gene, D gene, CDR3 protein. The D gene is left open where the match is weak.

v_gene: TRBV15; d_gene: .; CDR3aa: CATSTHTGYQETQYF
v_gene: TRBV19; d_gene: .; CDR3aa: CASSIETGRNTEAFF
v_gene: TRBV9; d_gene: .; CDR3aa: CASSLGRGYDYGYTF
v_gene: TRBV28; d_gene: TRBD1; CDR3aa: CATMGQSDDQPQHF
v_gene: TRBV28; d_gene: .; CDR3aa: CASTETVEAQYF
v_gene: TRBV6-6; d_gene: .; CDR3aa: CASSPGQTNTGELFF
v_gene: TRBV12-3/TRBV12-4; d_gene: .; CDR3aa: CASSRRQYNEQFF
v_gene: TRBV19; d_gene: .; CDR3aa: CASSEGGSGLAKNIQYF
v_gene: TRBV4-2; d_gene: .; CDR3aa: CASSHRDVRTLETGELFF
v_gene: TRBV27; d_gene: .; CDR3aa: CASSFRENTEAFF
v_gene: TRBV10-2; d_gene: TRBD1; CDR3aa: CASSYRQGGETQYF
v_gene: TRBV28; d_gene: TRBD1; CDR3aa: CASSPGQAHDYGYTF
v_gene: TRBV11-3; d_gene: .; CDR3aa: CASSPSYTDTQYF
v_gene: TRBV5-5; d_gene: TRBD2; CDR3aa: CASSPGLAGRSYEQYF
v_gene: TRBV3-1/TRBV3-2; d_gene: .; CDR3aa: CASSPGEGQTQYF
v_gene: TRBV6-5; d_gene: .; CDR3aa: CASTPIGGEEKLFF
v_gene: TRBV5-5; d_gene: TRBD1; CDR3aa: CASSFRTGNTGELFF
v_gene: TRBV28; d_gene: .; CDR3aa: CASSFAGNSYEQYF
v_gene: TRBV10-1; d_gene: .; CDR3aa: CASRGLLWLQYF
v_gene: TRBV6-1; d_gene: TRBD1; CDR3aa: CASSETSTGLSGYTF
v_gene: TRBV5-4; d_gene: .; CDR3aa: CASSTELNGMEETQYF
v_gene: TRBV24-1; d_gene: TRBD1; CDR3aa: CATSDSSTGIYEQYF